Below, one T cell receptor beta chain is given with its context. As yet, its antigen is unknown. This sample was included in a study of T cell repertoires in cytomegalovirus infection. Between the trimmed V and J ends, which lost 4 bases and 5 bases, there was a span of 17 bases. This CDR3 has 16 residues. Using its own MiXCR run on the reads, TCRdb lists one record per CDR3 protein. Of roughly 920,000 distinct CDR3 sequences in the sample, roughly 30% are singletons; the top ten hold 13%. This clonotype was sampled from a human donor in good health (CMV status not recorded). Some clones in this sample may be carry-over from other donors' samples. The sample was cultured CD8+ T cells from PBMCs, taken from culture after CMV antigen stimulation. This chain links TRBV12-3 or TRBV12-4 with TRBJ1-4, with D perhaps matching TRBD1 (5 bases). In DNA, the CDR3 is TGTGCCAGCAGTTCGGCCCCGCCAGGGCGAAATGAAAAACTGTTTTTT. Translating it yields CASSSAPPGRNEKLFF.